These T cell receptor beta chains were read from a single sample in a study of T-cell memory formation after mild COVID-19. TCRdb re-called the 5' RACE reads through MiXCR, storing one row per CDR3 protein. The profile shows about 560,000 distinct CDR3 sequences, less than 25% of them singletons. The sample taken for sequencing was PBMCs or a T cell subset sorted from them (not recorded which). All receptors come from an adult woman who had mild COVID-19 (a few samples of this study predate the infection). Cell type and time point are not known. CDR3s include the opening cysteine and the closing phenylalanine or tryptophan. Fields, in order: D gene, J gene, V gene, clone size, CDR3 DNA, CDR3 protein. A D gene is named only where the DNA matches it firmly. Size is omitted from some rows. Given values are once, few, many or a class for expanded clones.

TRBD1	TRBJ1-1	TRBV5-1	NA	TGCGCCAGCAGCTCCGGGACAGGGAGGCTAAACACTGAAGCTTTCTTT	CASSSGTGRLNTEAFF
TRBD1	TRBJ2-7	TRBV29-1	NA	TGCAGCTTTTCGGGGACAGGGCCCTACGAGCAGTACTTC	CSFSGTGPYEQYF
NA	TRBJ2-5	TRBV12-3/TRBV12-4	many	TGTGCCAGCAGCCCCGGACAGTTCGAGACCCAGTACTTC	CASSPGQFETQYF
NA	TRBJ2-1	TRBV11-3	NA	TGTGCCAGCAGCCTTCCGTTTACAGACAATGAGCAGTTCTTC	CASSLPFTDNEQFF
TRBD1	TRBJ2-7	TRBV7-6	NA	TGTGCCAGCAGCGCCGGACAGGGGTACACCGAGCAGTACTTC	CASSAGQGYTEQYF
NA	TRBJ2-1	TRBV7-9	NA	TGTGCCAGCAGCTCCGACGGACTTAGCTCCTACAATGAGCAGTTCTTC	CASSSDGLSSYNEQFF
NA	TRBJ2-3	TRBV28	NA	TGTGCCAGCAGTTTATTTAGGGGAGATTCAGATACGCAGTATTTT	CASSLFRGDSDTQYF
NA	TRBJ2-2	TRBV7-2	few	TGTGCCGAAGGGCGCGCGAACACCGGGGAGCTGTTTTTT	CAEGRANTGELFF
TRBD2	TRBJ2-3	TRBV12-3/TRBV12-4	few	TGTGCCAGCAGTTTAGCGCTGGGGGGAGCGGGAGTTGATACGCAGTATTTT	CASSLALGGAGVDTQYF
NA	TRBJ1-1	TRBV6-5	few	TGTGCCAGCAGTTACTCTTTTCTGGGAGAAGCTTTCTTT	CASSYSFLGEAFF
TRBD2	TRBJ2-7	TRBV7-8	few	TGTGCCAGCAGCCCAGAAGAGTTAGCGGGAGGTAGCTACGAGCAGTACTTC	CASSPEELAGGSYEQYF
NA	TRBJ2-7	TRBV18	NA	TGTGCCAGCTCACCAGCCGCATCAAGAACAATCTACGAGCAGTACTTC	CASSPAASRTIYEQYF
NA	TRBJ1-2	TRBV5-1	few	TGCGCCAGCAGGGAGAGTAACTATGGCTACACCTTC	CASRESNYGYTF
NA	TRBJ1-1	TRBV5-6	NA	TGTGCCAGCAGTCGGCCTTCCACTGAAGCTTTCTTT	CASSRPSTEAFF
NA	TRBJ2-3	TRBV5-1	few	TGCGCCAGCAGCTACGAGACAGATACGCAGTATTTT	CASSYETDTQYF
NA	TRBJ2-5	TRBV24-1	few	TGTGCCACCAGTGATTCATCCACGGAGACCCAGTACTTC	CATSDSSTETQYF